This T cell receptor beta chain was recovered during a study of T cells after posttransplantation cyclophosphamide. General study points: Blood and skin or GI T cell repertoires showed limited TRB overlap. Donor CD8+ memory clones often dominated recipient blood repertoires at later times.

Some clones are missing from TCRdb's copy, which holds only in-frame ones; the method was immunoSEQ multiplex PCR. The specimen has some 23,000 clones, none found just once. V dropped 5 bases and J dropped 1 base, with 11 bases sitting between them. The CDR3 length is 15 residues. Germline CDR1 is SGHTA and CDR2 is FQGTGA. Ten or more counts support this clone. Its antigen is unidentified. The related graft donor's blood sample was taken on the day of bone marrow donation. The chain employs TRBV7-3 and TRBJ2-2; D possibly corresponds to TRBD1 (6 bases). The sample was PBMCs. This receptor was taken from a woman in her forties or fifties in good health, CMV-negative, and a related stem cell transplant donor. CDR3 region: CASSPPGQNTGELFF. CDR3 coding DNA: TGTGCCAGCAGCCCACCGGGACAGAACACCGGGGAGCTGTTTTTT.